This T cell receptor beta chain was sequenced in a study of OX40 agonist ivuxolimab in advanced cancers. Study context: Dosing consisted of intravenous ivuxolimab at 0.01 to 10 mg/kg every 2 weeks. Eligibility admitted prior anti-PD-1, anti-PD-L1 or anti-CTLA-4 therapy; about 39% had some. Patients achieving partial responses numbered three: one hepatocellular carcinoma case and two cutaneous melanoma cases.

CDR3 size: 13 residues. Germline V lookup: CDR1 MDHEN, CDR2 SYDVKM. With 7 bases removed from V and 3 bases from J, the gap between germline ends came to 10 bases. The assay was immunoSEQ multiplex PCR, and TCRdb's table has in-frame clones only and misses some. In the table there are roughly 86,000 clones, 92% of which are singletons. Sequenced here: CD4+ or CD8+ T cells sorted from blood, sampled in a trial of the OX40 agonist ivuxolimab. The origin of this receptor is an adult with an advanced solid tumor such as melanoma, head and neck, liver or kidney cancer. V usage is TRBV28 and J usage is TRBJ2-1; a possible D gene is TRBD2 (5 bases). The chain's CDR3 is CASNAGSYNEQFF. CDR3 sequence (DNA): TGTGCCAGCAATGCGGGCAGCTACAATGAGCAGTTCTTC.